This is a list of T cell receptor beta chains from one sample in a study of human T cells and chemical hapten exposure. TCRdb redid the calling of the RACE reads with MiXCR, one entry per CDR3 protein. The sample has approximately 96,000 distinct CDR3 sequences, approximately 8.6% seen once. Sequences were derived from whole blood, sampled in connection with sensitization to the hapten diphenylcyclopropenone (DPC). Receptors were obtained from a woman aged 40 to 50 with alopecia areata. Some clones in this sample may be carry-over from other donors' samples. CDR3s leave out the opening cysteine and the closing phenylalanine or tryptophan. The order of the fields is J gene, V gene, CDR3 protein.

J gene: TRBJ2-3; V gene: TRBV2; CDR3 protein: ASRHSHTDTQY
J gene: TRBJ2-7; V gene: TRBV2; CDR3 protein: ASRTRGGGDPYEQY
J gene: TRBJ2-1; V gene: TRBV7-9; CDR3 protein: ASISGGTHNEQF
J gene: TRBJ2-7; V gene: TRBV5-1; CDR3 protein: ASSLAGSGKNEQY
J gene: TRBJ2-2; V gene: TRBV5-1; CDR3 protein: ASSRTAANTGELF
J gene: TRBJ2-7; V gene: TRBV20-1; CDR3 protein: SAISAAAPYEQY
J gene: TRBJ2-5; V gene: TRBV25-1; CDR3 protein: ASSAGRAGGYETQY
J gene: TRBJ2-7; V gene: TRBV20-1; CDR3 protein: SARKTGTSEQY
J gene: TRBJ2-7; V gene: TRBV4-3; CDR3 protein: ASSQVQGNEQY
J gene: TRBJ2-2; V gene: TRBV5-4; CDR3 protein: ASSLKGRGTGELF
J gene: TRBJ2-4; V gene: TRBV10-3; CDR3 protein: AISDDSPSGGAKNIQY
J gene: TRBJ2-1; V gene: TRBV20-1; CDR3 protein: SAGGGGLLSSYNEQF
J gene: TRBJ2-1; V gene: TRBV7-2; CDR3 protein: ASSTGLAGGNEQF
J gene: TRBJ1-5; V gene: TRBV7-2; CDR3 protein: ASSKDRASNQPQH
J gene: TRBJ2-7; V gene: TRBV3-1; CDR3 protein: ASSLSPGPIRSYEQY
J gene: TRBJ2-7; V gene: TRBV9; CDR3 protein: ASSVAPSPGQGTYEQY
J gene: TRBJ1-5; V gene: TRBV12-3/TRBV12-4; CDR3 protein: ASSSATDRNSNQPQH
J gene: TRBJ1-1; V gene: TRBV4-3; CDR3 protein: ASSQTGLMNTEAF
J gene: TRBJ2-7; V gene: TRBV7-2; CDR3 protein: ASSLTAGTGTYEQY
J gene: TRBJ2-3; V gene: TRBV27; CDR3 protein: ASRNTGRGTDTQY
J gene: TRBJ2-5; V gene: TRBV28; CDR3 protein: ASSPSFGLGSYQETQY
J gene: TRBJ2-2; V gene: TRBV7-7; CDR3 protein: ASSPFSGGGELF
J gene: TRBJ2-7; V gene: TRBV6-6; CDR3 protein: ASSYPSGRVSYEQY
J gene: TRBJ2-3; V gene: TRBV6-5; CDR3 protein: ASSYSYKSTDTQY
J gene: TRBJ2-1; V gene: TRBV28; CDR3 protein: ASRATGRNEQF
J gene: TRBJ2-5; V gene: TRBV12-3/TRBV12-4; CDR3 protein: ASSSLEGSQETQY
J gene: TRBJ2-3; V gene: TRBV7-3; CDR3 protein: ASSKTGLMAGPYPRTTDTQY
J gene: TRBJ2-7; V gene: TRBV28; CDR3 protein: ASSFGQDYEQY
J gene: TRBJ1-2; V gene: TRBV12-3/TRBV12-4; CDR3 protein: ASSLGRVDGYT
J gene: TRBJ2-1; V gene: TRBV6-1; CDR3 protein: ASSERGQGYNEQF
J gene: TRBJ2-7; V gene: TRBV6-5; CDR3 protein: ASSYNSYEQY
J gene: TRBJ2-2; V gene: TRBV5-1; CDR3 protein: ASSWPAGDPGELF
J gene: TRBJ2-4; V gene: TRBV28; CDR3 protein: ASIASIAKNIQY
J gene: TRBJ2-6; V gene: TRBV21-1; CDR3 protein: ASMRTGLCAGANVLT
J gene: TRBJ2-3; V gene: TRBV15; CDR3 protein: ATSNPREDTDTQY
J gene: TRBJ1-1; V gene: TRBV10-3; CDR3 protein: AISESTGRPEAF
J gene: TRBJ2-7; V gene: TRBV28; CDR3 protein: ASSFRGAYEQY
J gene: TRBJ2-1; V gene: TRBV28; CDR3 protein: ASRQGVAEQF
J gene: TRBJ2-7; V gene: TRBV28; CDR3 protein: ASSLLLGAGGEQY
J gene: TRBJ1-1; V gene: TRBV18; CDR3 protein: ASSPQGSVAEAF
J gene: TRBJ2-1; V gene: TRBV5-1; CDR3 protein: ASRRAGDSYNEQF
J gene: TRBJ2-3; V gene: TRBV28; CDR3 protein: ASSTWDASRDTQY
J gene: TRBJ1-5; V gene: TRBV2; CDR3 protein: ASSLDRLPNQPQH
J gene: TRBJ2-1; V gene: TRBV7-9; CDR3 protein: ASSTTGLAGVSGYYNEQF
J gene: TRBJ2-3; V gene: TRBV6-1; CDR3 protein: ASQPGQGPDTQY
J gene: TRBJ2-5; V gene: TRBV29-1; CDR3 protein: SVDQGRRETQY
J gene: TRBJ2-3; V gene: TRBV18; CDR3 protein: ASSPLRSTDTQY
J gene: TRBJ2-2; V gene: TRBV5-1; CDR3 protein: ASSLGETGELF
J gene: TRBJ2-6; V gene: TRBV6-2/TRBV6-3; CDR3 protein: ASSYGPNRSGANVLT
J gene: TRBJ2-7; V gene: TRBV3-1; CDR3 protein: AAGTVYEQY
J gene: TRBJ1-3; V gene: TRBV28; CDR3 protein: ASSSHRVGNTIY
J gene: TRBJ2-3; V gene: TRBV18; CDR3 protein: ASSPLSSTDTQY
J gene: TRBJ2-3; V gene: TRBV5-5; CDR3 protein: ASSLDAQQDTQY
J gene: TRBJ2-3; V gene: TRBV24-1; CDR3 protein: ATVGRGSGTDTQY
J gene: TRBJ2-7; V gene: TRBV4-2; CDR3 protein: ASSQAEGAYEQY